This T cell receptor beta chain was profiled in a study of control samples from healthy donors and cancer patients. Only in-frame clones appear in the TCRdb table, and some are missing; sequencing was by immunoSEQ multiplex PCR. Of 75,000 to 95,000 clones in the sample, roughly 91% were seen once. V shed 3 bases and J shed 1 base, with 13 bases lying between them. Germline-derived CDR1 and CDR2 are LGHNA and YSLEER. This CDR3 region has 17 residues. Specimen: PBMCs. This clonotype was obtained from a woman aged 45-65 years with colorectal cancer. The chain employs TRBV4-3 and TRBJ2-6; D unclear. CDR3 nucleotides: TGCGCCAGCAGCCAGAGTATAGTTTCTTCTGGGGCCAACGTCCTGACTTTC. Protein product: CASSQSIVSSGANVLTF.